A selection of T cell receptor beta chains follows, all from one sample in a study of blood T cell repertoires in COVID-19. Only in-frame clones appear in the TCRdb table, and some are missing; sequencing was by immunoSEQ multiplex PCR. The data hold tens of thousands of clones, with around 92% observed a single time. The specimen sequenced was peripheral blood. These receptors were obtained from a man aged 50-60 years with COVID-19, enrolled during active disease. CDR3s leave out the opening cysteine and the closing phenylalanine or tryptophan. The order of the fields is J gene, D gene, V gene, CDR3 protein. A D gene is named only where the DNA matches it firmly.

j_gene: TRBJ1-2
d_gene: NA
v_gene: TRBV4-2
CDR3aa: ASSPRQHSNYGYT

j_gene: TRBJ1-1
d_gene: NA
v_gene: TRBV30
CDR3aa: AWSQGMNTEAF

j_gene: TRBJ1-4
d_gene: TRBD1
v_gene: TRBV19
CDR3aa: ASTPGTGEFGNEKLF

j_gene: TRBJ1-5
d_gene: NA
v_gene: TRBV5-6
CDR3aa: ASSSRGRIRVSNQPQH

j_gene: TRBJ2-7
d_gene: TRBD2
v_gene: TRBV6-2/TRBV6-3
CDR3aa: ASSYGPSGGAYEQY

j_gene: TRBJ1-4
d_gene: TRBD1
v_gene: TRBV10-3
CDR3aa: AISERQGLNEKLF

j_gene: TRBJ2-7
d_gene: TRBD2
v_gene: TRBV27
CDR3aa: ASKSSGAAYEQY

j_gene: TRBJ2-5
d_gene: NA
v_gene: TRBV5-5
CDR3aa: ASSFGSGETQY

j_gene: TRBJ1-4
d_gene: TRBD1
v_gene: TRBV19
CDR3aa: ASSTPGQGATNEKLF

j_gene: TRBJ1-3
d_gene: NA
v_gene: TRBV5-4
CDR3aa: ASSLMSSGAIY

j_gene: TRBJ1-1
d_gene: NA
v_gene: TRBV18
CDR3aa: ASSPGGAAEAF

j_gene: TRBJ1-5
d_gene: TRBD1
v_gene: TRBV5-5
CDR3aa: ASSLGQVRDREENQPQH

j_gene: TRBJ1-5
d_gene: NA
v_gene: TRBV3-1/TRBV3-2
CDR3aa: ASSQEGGQPQH

j_gene: TRBJ1-2
d_gene: TRBD1
v_gene: TRBV3-1/TRBV3-2
CDR3aa: ASSFAGTGGFGYT

j_gene: TRBJ1-4
d_gene: NA
v_gene: TRBV10-3
CDR3aa: AISPNDRLMNKLF

j_gene: TRBJ1-1
d_gene: NA
v_gene: TRBV6-5
CDR3aa: ASSYRAEAF

j_gene: TRBJ1-1
d_gene: NA
v_gene: TRBV3-1/TRBV3-2
CDR3aa: ASSPNRAAEAF

j_gene: TRBJ2-7
d_gene: NA
v_gene: TRBV3-1/TRBV3-2
CDR3aa: ASSLTHGNEQY

j_gene: TRBJ2-7
d_gene: NA
v_gene: TRBV6-1
CDR3aa: ASSESLLSYEQY

j_gene: TRBJ2-2
d_gene: NA
v_gene: TRBV28
CDR3aa: ASSFSGFTGELF

j_gene: TRBJ1-6
d_gene: TRBD1
v_gene: TRBV20-1
CDR3aa: SATEPTGTGDNSPLH

j_gene: TRBJ1-5
d_gene: NA
v_gene: TRBV3-1/TRBV3-2
CDR3aa: ASSQAGGGQPQH

j_gene: TRBJ2-1
d_gene: TRBD2
v_gene: TRBV24-1
CDR3aa: ATSEGAGAIHEQF

j_gene: TRBJ1-1
d_gene: TRBD1
v_gene: TRBV28
CDR3aa: ASNPVGQGNTEAF

j_gene: TRBJ1-4
d_gene: TRBD1
v_gene: TRBV11-2
CDR3aa: ASSSRAGGRNEKLF

j_gene: TRBJ1-1
d_gene: NA
v_gene: TRBV5-1
CDR3aa: ASSSGHTSTEAF

j_gene: TRBJ2-7
d_gene: TRBD2
v_gene: TRBV7-2
CDR3aa: ASSIIAGARYEQY

j_gene: TRBJ2-7
d_gene: NA
v_gene: TRBV7-2
CDR3aa: ASSLALIAGNYEQY

j_gene: TRBJ2-1
d_gene: NA
v_gene: TRBV7-8
CDR3aa: ASSLVAFSYNEQF

j_gene: TRBJ1-4
d_gene: NA
v_gene: TRBV5-4
CDR3aa: ASSLGGVGGDEKLF